This entry concerns a single TCR beta chain. This sample was taken from a study of blood T cell repertoires in COVID-19. Whole-study context: Both acute and convalescent COVID-19 samples were obtained from the United States, Italy and Spain.

In the original workflow: The authors estimated nucleated cell counts from reference gene primer amplification. Clones were read by immunoSEQ multiplex PCR, and TCRdb kept only the in-frame ones, dropping some. D and trimming come from the DNA, and the V and J calls and clone size come from that table. The sample lists under 200,000 clones; 88% were seen once. Germline values: CDR1 MGHDK, CDR2 SYGVNS. The CDR3 is 16 residues long. Germline trimming cut 6 bases from V and 6 bases from J; bases unmatched to any gene: 11. Input material: peripheral blood. This TCR was sampled from a man aged 35-49 years with active or convalescent COVID-19. This sequence joins TRBV25-1 and TRBJ1-6, with 7 bases that match TRBD1. The CDR3 reads CASSFQQGLSNSPLHF. CDR3 bases: TGTGCCAGCAGCTTCCAACAGGGGCTGAGTAATTCACCCCTCCACTTT. The entire variable domain, with the rest obtained from reference TRBV25-1 and TRBJ1-6, is as follows: EADIYQTPRYLVIGTGKKITLECSQTMGHDKMYWYQQDPGMELHLIHYSYGVNSTEKGDLSSESTVSRIRTEHFPLTLESARPSHTSQYLCASSFQQGLSNSPLHFGNGTRLTVT.